Shown below are 2 T cell receptor beta chains from a single sample sequenced in a study of Graves' ophthalmopathy and Graves' hyperthyroidism. Investigators amplified TCR beta CDR3 regions from RNA transcripts. In the first round, RT-PCR was carried out with HTBI primers, and a multiplex PCR formed the second round. TCRdb re-derived calls from the multiplex PCR reads in MiXCR, one entry per CDR3 protein. The sample records some 1.1 million distinct CDR3 sequences, roughly 35% being singletons. Sequencing was performed on peripheral blood or thyroid tissue (not recorded which). The receptors were sampled from an adult man with Graves' hyperthyroidism.

This clonotype was counted only a few times. DNA of the CDR3: TGTGCCAGTAGTATAGACCCAGACACCAGCTCTGGGGCCAACGTCCTGACTTTC. It encodes CASSIDPDTSSGANVLTF. This chain uses TRBV19 with TRBJ2-6; D remains unclear. Germline V CDR1 and CDR2: LNHDA, SQIVND (reference sequence). V was cut by 0 bases and J by 0 bases, with 12 bases left in between. The CDR3 contains 18 residues.

This clonotype was recorded many times. This chain uses TRBV7-9 with TRBJ2-5, with D possibly being TRBD2 (6 bases). CDR1 is SEHNR and CDR2 is FQNEAQ in the germline V gene (reference sequence). There are 14 residues in the CDR3. Trimming removed 4 bases from V and 2 bases from J, with 11 bases in between. In DNA form, the CDR3 reads TGTGCCAGCAGCTACGTAGCGGTTCAAGAGACCCAGTACTTC. It codes for CASSYVAVQETQYF.